Below are 8 T cell receptor beta chains sequenced from a single sample in a study of early T cells in non-severe SARS-CoV-2 infection. TCRdb re-called the 5' RACE reads through MiXCR, storing one row per CDR3 protein. The sample yields 55,000 to 75,000 distinct CDR3 sequences, more than 8% seen once. The sequencing used whole blood, collected at baseline. These receptors came from an adult who was a healthcare worker with PCR-confirmed SARS-CoV-2 infection or an uninfected control (not recorded which).

The chain employs TRBV6-2 or TRBV6-3 and TRBJ2-1; 9 nucleotides align to TRBD2. CDR1 and CDR2 from the germline V gene are MNHEY and SVGEGT. There are 14 residues in the CDR3. Germline trimming cut 2 bases from V and 4 bases from J; bases unmatched to any gene: 0. The DNA for the CDR3 is TGTGCCAGCAGTTACGGACTAGCGTACAATGAGCAGTTCTTC. Its translation: CASSYGLAYNEQFF.

CDR3: CATQDISSYEQYF. The CDR3 DNA reads as TGTGCCACCCAGGACATTAGCTCCTACGAGCAGTACTTC. The chain has TRBV6-1 and TRBJ2-7, with D maybe TRBD1 (5 bases). Per the germline V gene, CDR1 is MNHNS and CDR2 is SASEGT. The CDR3 length is 13 residues. Trimming shortened V by 10 bases and J by 0 bases, and 13 bases separated the two germline ends.

This chain uses TRBV12-3 or TRBV12-4 with TRBJ1-1, with D unresolved. The CDR3 length is 13 residues. V lost 6 bases, J lost 2 bases, and 10 bases lay in between. In DNA, the CDR3 is TGTGCCAGCAGCCAGAATACCAACACTGAAGCTTTCTTT. Its protein is CASSQNTNTEAFF.

The chain has TRBV5-1 and TRBJ2-3; D remains unclear. V was cut by 0 bases and J by 0 bases, with 8 bases left in between. The CDR3 sequence is 15 residues long. Germline CDR1 and CDR2: SGHRS and YFSETQ. The CDR3: CASSLVPLSTDTQYF. CDR3 DNA sequence: TGCGCCAGCAGCTTGGTACCACTCAGCACAGATACGCAGTATTTT.

This clonotype was counted only a few times. The chain recombines TRBV9 with TRBJ2-7; TRBD2 agrees at 7 bases. Germline values: CDR1 SGDLS, CDR2 YYNGEE. V gave up 0 bases and J gave up 6 bases; unmatched junction bases: 6. The CDR3 spans 14 residues. The CDR3 coding sequence is TGTGCCAGCAGCGTAGAAGGGGAGGGCTCCGAGCAGTACTTC. It yields the protein CASSVEGEGSEQYF.

Comments on this clonotype: A single base separates this from a much larger clone, so it may be a read error. The rearrangement joins TRBV20-1 to TRBJ1-5; D uncertain. This CDR3 contains 13 residues. The V end was cut by 3 bases, the J end by 5 bases, with 11 bases between. Germline CDR1 reads DFQATT; CDR2 reads SNEGSKA (reference sequence). In nucleotides, the CDR3 is TGCAGTGCTAGGAGGGAAATCTATCAGCCCCAGCATTTT. This encodes CSARREIYQPQHF.

The gene calls are TRBV6-2 or TRBV6-3 and TRBJ2-1; 7 positions match TRBD1. The CDR3 totals 12 residues. Trimming at V came to 10 bases and at J to 7 bases, leaving 7 bases not matched to a gene. Per the germline V gene, CDR1 is MNHEY and CDR2 is SVGEGT. This CDR3 is CATGQSQNEQFF. CDR3 nucleotide sequence: TGTGCCACGGGACAGTCACAGAATGAGCAGTTCTTC.

The V gene is TRBV12-3 or TRBV12-4, the J gene TRBJ1-2; D may be TRBD1 (6 bases). The CDR3 length is 14 residues. V was clipped by 5 bases and J by 4 bases, with 14 bases between them. The DNA of the CDR3 is TGTGCCAGCAGTCCCAGCAGGGGCCTCTATGGCTACACCTTC. This gives the protein CASSPSRGLYGYTF.